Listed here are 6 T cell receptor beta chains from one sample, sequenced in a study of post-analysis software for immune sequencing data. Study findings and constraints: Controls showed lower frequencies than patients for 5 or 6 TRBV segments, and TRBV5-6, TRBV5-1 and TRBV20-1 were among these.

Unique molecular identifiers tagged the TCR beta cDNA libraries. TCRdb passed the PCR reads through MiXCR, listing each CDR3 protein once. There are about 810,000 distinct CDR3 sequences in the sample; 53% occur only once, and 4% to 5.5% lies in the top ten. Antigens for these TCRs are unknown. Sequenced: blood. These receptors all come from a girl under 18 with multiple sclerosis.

The CDR3 reads CASSPGGPIDLVNEQFF. The DNA of the CDR3 is TGTGCCAGCAGCCCCGGGGGGCCTATAGACCTAGTCAATGAGCAGTTCTTC. The genes are TRBV12-3 or TRBV12-4 and TRBJ2-1, with D maybe TRBD2 (7 bases). This CDR3 region has 17 residues. V lost 6 bases and J lost 6, with 24 bases in between.

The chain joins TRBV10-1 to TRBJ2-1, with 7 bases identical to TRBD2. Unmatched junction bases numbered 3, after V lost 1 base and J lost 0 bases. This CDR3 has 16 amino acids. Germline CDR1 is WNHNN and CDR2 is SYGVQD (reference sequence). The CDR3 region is CASSEWAGVSYNEQFF. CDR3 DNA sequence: TGCGCCAGCAGTGAGTGGGCGGGAGTCTCCTACAATGAGCAGTTCTTC.

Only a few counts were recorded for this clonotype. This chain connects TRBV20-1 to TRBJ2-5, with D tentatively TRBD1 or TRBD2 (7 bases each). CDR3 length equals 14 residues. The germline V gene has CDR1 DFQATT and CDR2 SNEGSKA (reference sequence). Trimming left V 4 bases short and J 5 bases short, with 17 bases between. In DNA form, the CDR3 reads TGCAGTGCTACCCTGGGAGGGGGCTCGGAGACCCAGTACTTC. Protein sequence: CSATLGGGSETQYF.

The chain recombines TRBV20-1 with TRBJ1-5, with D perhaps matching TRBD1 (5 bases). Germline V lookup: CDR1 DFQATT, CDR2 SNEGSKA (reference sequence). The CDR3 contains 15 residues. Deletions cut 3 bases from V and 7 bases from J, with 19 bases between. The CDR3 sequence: CSASPGARLGQPQHF. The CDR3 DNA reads TGCAGTGCTAGCCCCGGGGCACGATTGGGGCAGCCCCAGCATTTT.

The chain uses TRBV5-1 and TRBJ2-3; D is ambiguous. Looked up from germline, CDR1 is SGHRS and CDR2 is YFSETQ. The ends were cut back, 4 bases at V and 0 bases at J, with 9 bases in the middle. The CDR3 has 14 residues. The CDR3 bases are TGCGCCAGCAGCCGGTTCGAGAGCACAGATACGCAGTATTTT. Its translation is CASSRFESTDTQYF.

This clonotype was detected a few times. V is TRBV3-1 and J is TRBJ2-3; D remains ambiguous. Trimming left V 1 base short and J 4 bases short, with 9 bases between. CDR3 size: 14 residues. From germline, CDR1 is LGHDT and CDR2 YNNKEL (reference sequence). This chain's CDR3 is CASSQVPGSDTQYF. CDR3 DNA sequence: TGTGCCAGCAGCCAAGTGCCCGGTTCAGATACGCAGTATTTT.